This T cell receptor (beta chain) was sequenced during a study of post-analysis software for immune sequencing data. Background on the study: The patients showed relapsing-remitting, secondary progressive and progressive-relapsing multiple sclerosis courses.

Unique molecular identifiers were present in the TCR beta cDNA libraries. From around 1 to 10 million T cells, a few hundred thousand cDNA molecules were obtained. From the PCR reads, TCRdb called clonotypes with MiXCR, one entry per CDR3 protein. Of around 500,000 distinct CDR3 sequences in the sample, about a third are singletons; the top ten hold approximately 5.4%. Study-wide points: Elevated frequency relative to controls characterized several TRBV segments in patients, TRBV5-6, TRBV5-1 and TRBV20-1 among them. The normalized Chao1 diversity of multiple sclerosis patients was significantly lower than that of controls. Samples sharing a preparation batch grouped tightly together when assessed by F measure.

Worth noting for this clonotype: The antigen is undetermined.

The CDR3 is 16 residues long. The trim removed 6 bases at V and 5 bases at J, leaving 9 bases unmatched. Germline CDR1 is LNHNV and CDR2 is YYDKDF (reference sequence). The sequence was obtained from a girl aged 2-17 years with multiple sclerosis. The sequencing sample was made of blood. The gene calls are TRBV15 and TRBJ1-5; TRBD1 agrees at 11 bases. CDR3 sequence (DNA): TGTGCCACCAGGCGATCAGGGGACAGGGGGTATCAGCCCCAGCATTTT. This encodes CATRRSGDRGYQPQHF.